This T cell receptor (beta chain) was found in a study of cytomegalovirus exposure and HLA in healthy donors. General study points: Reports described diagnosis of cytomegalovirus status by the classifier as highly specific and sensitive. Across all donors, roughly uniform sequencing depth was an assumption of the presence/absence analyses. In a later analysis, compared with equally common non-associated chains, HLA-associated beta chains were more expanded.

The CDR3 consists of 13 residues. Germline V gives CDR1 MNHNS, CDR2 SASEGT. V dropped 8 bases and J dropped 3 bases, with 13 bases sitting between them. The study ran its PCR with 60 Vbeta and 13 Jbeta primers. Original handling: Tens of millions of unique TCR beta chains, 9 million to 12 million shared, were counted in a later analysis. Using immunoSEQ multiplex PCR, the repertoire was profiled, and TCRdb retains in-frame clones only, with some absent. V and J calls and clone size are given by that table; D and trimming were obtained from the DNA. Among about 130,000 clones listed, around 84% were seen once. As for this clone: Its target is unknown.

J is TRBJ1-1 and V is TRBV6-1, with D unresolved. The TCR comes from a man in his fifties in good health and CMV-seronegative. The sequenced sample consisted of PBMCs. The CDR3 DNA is TGTGCCAGCCTTCTCTCCCGGGACACTGAAGCTTTCTTT. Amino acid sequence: CASLLSRDTEAFF.